These T cell receptor beta chains were read from a single sample in a study of T cell changes during pregnancy in multiple sclerosis. Sequencing was performed with immunoSEQ multiplex PCR; in TCRdb, only in-frame clones are kept and a portion is missing. The repertoire includes approximately 36,000 clones, about 88% of them detected once, and less than 9% sits in the top ten. Sample: CD8+ T cells from peripheral blood mononuclear cells, taken in the third trimester of pregnancy. The receptors were sampled from a female donor with multiple sclerosis, enrolled in a pregnancy study. CDR3s include the opening cysteine and the closing phenylalanine or tryptophan. Each record gives: V gene, D gene, clone size, J gene, CDR3 protein, CDR3 DNA. D genes are given only for firm matches. Size is stated for part of the rows, as once, few or many counts, or as a class when the clone is expanded.

V: TRBV6-5; D: NA; size: NA; J: TRBJ1-2; CDR3: CASSPTVEANYGYTF; DNA: TGTGCCAGCAGTCCTACAGTGGAAGCTAACTATGGCTACACCTTC
V: TRBV9; D: TRBD1; size: NA; J: TRBJ1-2; CDR3: CASSVETGAGHGYTF; DNA: TGTGCCAGCAGCGTAGAAACAGGGGCAGGTCATGGCTACACCTTC
V: TRBV4-1; D: NA; size: NA; J: TRBJ1-6; CDR3: CASSQVEGDSPLHF; DNA: TGCGCCAGCAGCCAAGTAGAAGGAGATTCACCCCTCCACTTT
V: TRBV27; D: NA; size: NA; J: TRBJ1-1; CDR3: CASSLSSGGGYTEAFF; DNA: TGTGCCAGCAGTTTATCGTCCGGGGGAGGCTACACTGAAGCTTTCTTT
V: TRBV27; D: TRBD2; size: NA; J: TRBJ2-3; CDR3: CASSLSMVAGGPTDTQYF; DNA: TGTGCCAGCAGTTTATCGATGGTAGCGGGGGGGCCCACAGATACGCAGTATTTT
V: TRBV6-6; D: NA; size: NA; J: TRBJ1-5; CDR3: CASSAKTISNQPQHF; DNA: TGTGCCAGCAGTGCGAAGACTATCAGCAATCAGCCCCAGCATTTT
V: TRBV30; D: NA; size: NA; J: TRBJ1-2; CDR3: CAWSGPRDLGGYTF; DNA: TGTGCCTGGAGTGGTCCGAGGGACTTAGGTGGCTACACCTTC
V: TRBV7-2; D: TRBD2; size: NA; J: TRBJ2-3; CDR3: CASSTSGRDTQYF; DNA: TGTGCCAGCAGCACTAGCGGAAGAGATACGCAGTATTTT
V: TRBV7-2; D: TRBD2; size: NA; J: TRBJ2-3; CDR3: CASITTSGGYTDTQYF; DNA: TGTGCCAGCATCACCACTAGCGGGGGGTACACAGATACGCAGTATTTT
V: TRBV5-4; D: NA; size: once; J: TRBJ1-1; CDR3: CASSLLSEGHTEAFF; DNA: TGTGCCAGCAGCTTACTGTCGGAGGGGCACACTGAAGCTTTCTTT
V: TRBV27; D: TRBD1; size: NA; J: TRBJ1-6; CDR3: CASSPGQGDNSPLHF; DNA: TGTGCCAGCAGTCCGGGACAGGGCGATAATTCACCCCTCCACTTT
V: TRBV19; D: TRBD1; size: NA; J: TRBJ2-7; CDR3: CASKQDRDTYEQYF; DNA: TGTGCCAGTAAACAGGACAGGGATACCTACGAGCAGTACTTC
V: TRBV15; D: NA; size: NA; J: TRBJ1-1; CDR3: CATRRTRAYEAFF; DNA: TGTGCCACCAGGAGGACTAGAGCATATGAAGCTTTCTTT
V: TRBV5-6; D: TRBD2; size: NA; J: TRBJ2-3; CDR3: CASSLFEIPAGGTDTQYF; DNA: TGTGCCAGCAGCTTGTTCGAAATACCCGCGGGAGGCACAGATACGCAGTATTTT
V: TRBV7-9; D: NA; size: NA; J: TRBJ1-2; CDR3: CASSLYGSGYTF; DNA: TGTGCCAGCAGCTTATATGGGAGTGGCTACACCTTC
V: TRBV11-1; D: NA; size: once; J: TRBJ2-7; CDR3: CASSLQDYEQYF; DNA: TGTGCCAGCAGCCTACAGGACTACGAGCAGTACTTC
V: TRBV7-9; D: TRBD1; size: few; J: TRBJ1-2; CDR3: CASLTEQGARYTF; DNA: TGTGCCAGCCTTACCGAACAGGGGGCACGCTACACCTTC
V: TRBV10-3; D: NA; size: NA; J: TRBJ1-2; CDR3: CAISTPRGSYGYTF; DNA: TGTGCCATCAGTACCCCCCGGGGGAGCTATGGCTACACCTTC
V: TRBV4-2; D: NA; size: many; J: TRBJ2-6; CDR3: CASSQRDSGANVLTF; DNA: TGTGCCAGCAGCCAACGGGACTCTGGGGCCAACGTCCTGACTTTC
V: TRBV9; D: TRBD1; size: NA; J: TRBJ1-1; CDR3: CASSDHRDRGIGTEAFF; DNA: TGTGCCAGCAGCGACCACCGGGACAGGGGAATAGGAACTGAAGCTTTCTTT
V: TRBV9; D: NA; size: once; J: TRBJ1-2; CDR3: CASSVAPGKDGYTF; DNA: TGTGCCAGCAGCGTAGCTCCGGGGAAGGATGGCTACACCTTC
V: TRBV19; D: NA; size: NA; J: TRBJ1-1; CDR3: CASSIGQATEAFF; DNA: TGTGCCAGTAGTATAGGGCAGGCCACTGAAGCTTTCTTT
V: TRBV4-3; D: TRBD2; size: NA; J: TRBJ2-5; CDR3: CASSQDWTFGGQETQYF; DNA: TGCGCCAGCAGCCAAGATTGGACGTTCGGGGGGCAAGAGACCCAGTACTTC
V: TRBV19; D: NA; size: NA; J: TRBJ1-2; CDR3: CASSSAGVYGYTF; DNA: TGTGCCAGTAGCTCGGCAGGGGTCTATGGCTACACCTTC
V: TRBV14; D: NA; size: NA; J: TRBJ1-2; CDR3: CASSQTGIHGYTF; DNA: TGTGCCAGCAGCCAAACAGGGATCCATGGCTACACCTTC
V: TRBV5-1; D: NA; size: NA; J: TRBJ2-1; CDR3: CASSLQGVPYNEQFF; DNA: TGCGCCAGCAGCCTCCAGGGTGTACCCTACAATGAGCAGTTCTTC
V: TRBV5-1; D: NA; size: NA; J: TRBJ2-3; CDR3: CASSLHGTFGDTQYF; DNA: TGCGCCAGCAGCCTCCACGGGACATTTGGAGATACGCAGTATTTT
V: TRBV4-1; D: NA; size: NA; J: TRBJ1-6; CDR3: CASSGVRPEPLHF; DNA: TGCGCCAGCTCAGGGGTACGCCCTGAACCCCTCCACTTT
V: TRBV10-3; D: NA; size: NA; J: TRBJ2-2; CDR3: CAISGTANTGELFF; DNA: TGTGCCATCAGTGGGACAGCGAACACCGGGGAGCTGTTTTTT
V: TRBV2; D: NA; size: NA; J: TRBJ2-6; CDR3: CASSEIPQTENSGANVLTF; DNA: TGTGCCAGCAGTGAAATCCCCCAGACAGAGAACTCTGGGGCCAACGTCCTGACTTTC
V: TRBV19; D: NA; size: NA; J: TRBJ2-7; CDR3: CASSPRESYEQYF; DNA: TGTGCCAGTAGTCCCAGGGAATCCTACGAGCAGTACTTC
V: TRBV13; D: NA; size: NA; J: TRBJ1-1; CDR3: CASSLEGDTEAFF; DNA: TGTGCCAGCAGCTTAGAAGGGGACACTGAAGCTTTCTTT
V: TRBV27; D: NA; size: NA; J: TRBJ1-5; CDR3: CASMGRGYSQPQHF; DNA: TGTGCCAGCATGGGCAGGGGATACAGTCAGCCCCAGCATTTT
V: TRBV5-1; D: NA; size: NA; J: TRBJ2-7; CDR3: CASSFWQGSPLEQYF; DNA: TGCGCCAGCAGCTTCTGGCAGGGTAGCCCTCTAGAGCAGTACTTC
V: TRBV6-4; D: NA; size: NA; J: TRBJ2-2; CDR3: CASSDSGASGELFF; DNA: TGTGCCAGCAGTGACTCAGGGGCATCCGGGGAGCTGTTTTTT
V: TRBV5-1; D: NA; size: NA; J: TRBJ2-6; CDR3: CASSHTSGANVLTF; DNA: TGCGCCAGCAGCCACACCTCTGGGGCCAACGTCCTGACTTTC
V: TRBV28; D: TRBD2; size: NA; J: TRBJ2-7; CDR3: CASSFGRVAPSYEQYF; DNA: TGTGCCAGCAGTTTTGGGAGGGTAGCCCCTTCCTACGAGCAGTACTTC
V: TRBV9; D: TRBD2; size: NA; J: TRBJ2-7; CDR3: CASSARGDSYEQYF; DNA: TGTGCCAGCAGCGCCCGGGGGGACTCCTACGAGCAGTACTTC
V: TRBV2; D: NA; size: NA; J: TRBJ1-2; CDR3: CASRADGNYGYTF; DNA: TGTGCCAGCAGGGCAGACGGGAACTATGGCTACACCTTC
V: TRBV5-5; D: NA; size: NA; J: TRBJ1-6; CDR3: CASSPRGGNSPLHF; DNA: TGTGCCAGCAGTCCACGGGGGGGCAATTCACCCCTCCACTTT
V: TRBV19; D: NA; size: NA; J: TRBJ2-3; CDR3: CASSIGWGRGTTDTQYF; DNA: TGTGCCAGTAGTATAGGATGGGGCCGCGGGACCACAGATACGCAGTATTTT
V: TRBV6-5; D: NA; size: NA; J: TRBJ1-1; CDR3: CASRPTGNTEAFF; DNA: TGTGCCAGCAGACCCACGGGGAACACTGAAGCTTTCTTT
V: TRBV4-1; D: TRBD1; size: NA; J: TRBJ2-1; CDR3: CASSQDPGQGEAFEQFF; DNA: TGCGCCAGCAGCCAAGATCCTGGACAGGGAGAGGCTTTTGAGCAGTTCTTC